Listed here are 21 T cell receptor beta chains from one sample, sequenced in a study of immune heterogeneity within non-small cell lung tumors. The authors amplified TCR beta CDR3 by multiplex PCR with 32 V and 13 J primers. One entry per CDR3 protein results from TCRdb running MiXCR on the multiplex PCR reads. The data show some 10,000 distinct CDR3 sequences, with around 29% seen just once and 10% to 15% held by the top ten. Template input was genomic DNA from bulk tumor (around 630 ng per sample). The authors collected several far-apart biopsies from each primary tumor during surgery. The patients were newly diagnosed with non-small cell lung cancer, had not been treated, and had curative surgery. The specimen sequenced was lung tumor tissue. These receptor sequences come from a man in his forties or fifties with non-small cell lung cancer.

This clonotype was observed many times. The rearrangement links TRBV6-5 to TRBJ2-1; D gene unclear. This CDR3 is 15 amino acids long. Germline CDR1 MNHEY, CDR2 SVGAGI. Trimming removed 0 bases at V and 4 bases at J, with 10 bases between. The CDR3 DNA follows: TGTGCCAGCAGTTACTCGGCAGGTCCTTACAATGAGCAGTTCTTC. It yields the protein CASSYSAGPYNEQFF.

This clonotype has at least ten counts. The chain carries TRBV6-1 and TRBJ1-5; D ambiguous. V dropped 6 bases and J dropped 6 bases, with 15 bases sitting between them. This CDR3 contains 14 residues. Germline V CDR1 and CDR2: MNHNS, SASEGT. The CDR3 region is CASSPAFFPQPQHF. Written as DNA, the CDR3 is TGTGCCAGCAGCCCCGCATTTTTTCCTCAGCCCCAGCATTTT.

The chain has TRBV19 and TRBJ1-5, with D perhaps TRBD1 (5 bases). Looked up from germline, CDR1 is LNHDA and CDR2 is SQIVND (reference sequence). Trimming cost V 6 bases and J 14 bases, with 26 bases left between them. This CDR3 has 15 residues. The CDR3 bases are TGTGCCAGTAGACAAGGGGTTCTTAGCAATCAGCCAAAGCATTTT. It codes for CASRQGVLSNQPKHF.

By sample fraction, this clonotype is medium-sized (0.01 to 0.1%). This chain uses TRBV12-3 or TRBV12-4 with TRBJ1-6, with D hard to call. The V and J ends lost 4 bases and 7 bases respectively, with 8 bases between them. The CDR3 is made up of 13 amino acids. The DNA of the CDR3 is TGTGCCAGCAGTTGGCGAGACAATTCACCCCTCCACTTT. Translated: CASSWRDNSPLHF.

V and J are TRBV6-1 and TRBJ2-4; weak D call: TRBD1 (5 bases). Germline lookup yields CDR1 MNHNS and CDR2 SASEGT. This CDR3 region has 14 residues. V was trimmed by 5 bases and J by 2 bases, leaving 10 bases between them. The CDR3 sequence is CASSPQDTKNIQYF. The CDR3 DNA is TGTGCCAGCAGTCCCCAGGACACCAAAAACATTCAGTACTTC.

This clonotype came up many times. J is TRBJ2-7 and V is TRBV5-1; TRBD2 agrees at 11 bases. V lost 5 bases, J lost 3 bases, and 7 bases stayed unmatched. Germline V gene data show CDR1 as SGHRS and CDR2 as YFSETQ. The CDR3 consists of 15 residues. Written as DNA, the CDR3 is TGCGCCAGCAGTTTATATAGCGGGGGGGTCTACGAGCAGTACTTC. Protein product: CASSLYSGGVYEQYF.

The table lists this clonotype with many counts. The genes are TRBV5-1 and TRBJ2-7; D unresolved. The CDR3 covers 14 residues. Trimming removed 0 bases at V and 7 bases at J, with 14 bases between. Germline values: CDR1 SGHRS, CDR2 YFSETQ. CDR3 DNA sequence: TGCGCCAGCAGCTTGGACACTGGCCCCACGGAGCAGTACTTC. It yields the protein CASSLDTGPTEQYF. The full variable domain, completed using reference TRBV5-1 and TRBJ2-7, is KAGVTQTPRYLIKTRGQQVTLSCSPISGHRSVSWYQQTPGQGLQFLFEYFSETQRNKGNFPGRFSGRQFSNSRSEMNVSTLELGDSALYLCASSLDTGPTEQYFGPGTRLTVT.

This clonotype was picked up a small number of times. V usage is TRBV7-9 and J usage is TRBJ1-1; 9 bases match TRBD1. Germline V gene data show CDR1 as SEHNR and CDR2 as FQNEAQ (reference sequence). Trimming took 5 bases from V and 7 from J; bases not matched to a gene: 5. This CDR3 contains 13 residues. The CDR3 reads CASSVGQGSEAFF. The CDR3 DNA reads TGTGCCAGCAGCGTGGGACAGGGTAGTGAAGCTTTCTTT.

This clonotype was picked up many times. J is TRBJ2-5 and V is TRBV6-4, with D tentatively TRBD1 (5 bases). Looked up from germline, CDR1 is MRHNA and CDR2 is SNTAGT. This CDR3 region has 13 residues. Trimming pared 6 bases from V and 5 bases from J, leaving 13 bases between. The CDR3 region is CASSQTEKETQYF. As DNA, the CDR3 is TGTGCCAGCAGCCAGACAGAGAAGGAGACCCAGTACTTC.

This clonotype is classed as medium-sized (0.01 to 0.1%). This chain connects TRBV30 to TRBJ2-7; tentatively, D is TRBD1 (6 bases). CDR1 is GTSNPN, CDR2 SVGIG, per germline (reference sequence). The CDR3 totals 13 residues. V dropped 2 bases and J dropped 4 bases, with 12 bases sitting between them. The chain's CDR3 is CAWSMDRGYEQYF. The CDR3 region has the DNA TGTGCCTGGAGTATGGACAGAGGGTACGAGCAGTACTTC. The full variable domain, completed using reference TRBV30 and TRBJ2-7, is SQTIHQWPATLVQPVGSPLSLECTVEGTSNPNLYWYRQAAGRGLQLLFYSVGIGQISSEVPQNLSASRPQDRQFILSSKKLLLSDSGFYLCAWSMDRGYEQYFGPGTRLTVT.

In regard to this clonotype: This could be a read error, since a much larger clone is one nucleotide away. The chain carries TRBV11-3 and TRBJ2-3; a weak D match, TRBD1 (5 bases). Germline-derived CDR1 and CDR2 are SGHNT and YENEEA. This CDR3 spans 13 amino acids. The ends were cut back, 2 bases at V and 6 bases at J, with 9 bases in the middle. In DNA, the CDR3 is TGTGCCAGCAGCTTACCAGGGCTTGATACGCAGTATTTT. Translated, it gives CASSLPGLDTQYF.

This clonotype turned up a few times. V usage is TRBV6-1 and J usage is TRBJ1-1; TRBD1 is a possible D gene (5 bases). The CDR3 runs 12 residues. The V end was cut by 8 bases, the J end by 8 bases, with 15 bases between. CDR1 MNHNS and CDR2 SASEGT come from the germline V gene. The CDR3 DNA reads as TGTGCCAGCTGGGGGGGGGTAGGGGAAGCTTTCTTT. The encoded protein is CASWGGVGEAFF.

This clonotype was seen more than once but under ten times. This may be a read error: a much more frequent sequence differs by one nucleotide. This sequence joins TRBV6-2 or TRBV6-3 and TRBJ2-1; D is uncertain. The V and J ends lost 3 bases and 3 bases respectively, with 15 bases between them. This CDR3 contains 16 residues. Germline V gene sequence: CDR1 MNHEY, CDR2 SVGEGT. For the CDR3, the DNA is TGTGCCAGCAGTTATATATTTACGGTAGACTACAATGAGCAGTTCTTC. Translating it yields CASSYIFTVDYNEQFF.

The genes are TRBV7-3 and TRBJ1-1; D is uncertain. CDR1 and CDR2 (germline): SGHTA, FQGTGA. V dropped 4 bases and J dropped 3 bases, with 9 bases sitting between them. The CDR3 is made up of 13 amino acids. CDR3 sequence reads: CASSSGRDTEAFF. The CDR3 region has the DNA TGTGCCAGCAGCTCCGGACGGGACACTGAAGCTTTCTTT. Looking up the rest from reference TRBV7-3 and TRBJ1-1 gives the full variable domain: GAGVSQTPSNKVTEKGKYVELRCDPISGHTALYWYRQSLGQGPEFLIYFQGTGAADDSGLPNDRFFAVRPEGSVSTLKIQRTERGDSAVYLCASSSGRDTEAFFGQGTRLTVV.

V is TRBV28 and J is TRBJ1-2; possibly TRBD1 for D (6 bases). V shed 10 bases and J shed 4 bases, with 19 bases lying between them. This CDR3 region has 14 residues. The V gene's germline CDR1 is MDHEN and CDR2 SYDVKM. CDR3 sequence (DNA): TGTGCCACGATCGTGGGGGGGCCCCGCTATGGCTACACCTTC. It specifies CATIVGGPRYGYTF.

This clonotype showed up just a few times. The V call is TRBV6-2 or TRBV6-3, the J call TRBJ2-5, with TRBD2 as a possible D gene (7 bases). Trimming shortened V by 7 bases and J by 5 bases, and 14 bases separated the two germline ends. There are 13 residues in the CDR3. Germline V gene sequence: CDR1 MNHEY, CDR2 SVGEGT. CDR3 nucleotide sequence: TGTGCCAGCAAGGGGGGGCGCGGTGAGACCCAGTACTTC. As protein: CASKGGRGETQYF.

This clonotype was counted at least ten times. Here the CDR3 DNA reads TGTGCCTGGAGCCCGGAACTGCCGTACGAGCAGTACTTC. It translates to CAWSPELPYEQYF. The chain joins TRBV30 to TRBJ2-7, with D uncertain. CDR1 is GTSNPN, CDR2 SVGIG, per germline (reference sequence). V was pared by 3 bases and J by 4 bases, with 13 bases between. The CDR3 is 13 amino acids.

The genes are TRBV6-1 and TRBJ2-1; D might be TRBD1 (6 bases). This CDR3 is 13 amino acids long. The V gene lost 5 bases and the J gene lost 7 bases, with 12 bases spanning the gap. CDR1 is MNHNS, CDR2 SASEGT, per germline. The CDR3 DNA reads TGTGCCAGCAGTACAGGGACCCTGAATGAGCAGTTCTTC. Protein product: CASSTGTLNEQFF.

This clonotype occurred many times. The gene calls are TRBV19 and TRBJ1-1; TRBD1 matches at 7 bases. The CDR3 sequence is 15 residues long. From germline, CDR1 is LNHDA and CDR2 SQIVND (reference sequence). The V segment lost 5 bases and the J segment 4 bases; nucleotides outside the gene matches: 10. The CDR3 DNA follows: TGTGCCAGTAGTTTAAGTGTGACAGGGAGCACTGAAGCTTTCTTT. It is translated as CASSLSVTGSTEAFF.

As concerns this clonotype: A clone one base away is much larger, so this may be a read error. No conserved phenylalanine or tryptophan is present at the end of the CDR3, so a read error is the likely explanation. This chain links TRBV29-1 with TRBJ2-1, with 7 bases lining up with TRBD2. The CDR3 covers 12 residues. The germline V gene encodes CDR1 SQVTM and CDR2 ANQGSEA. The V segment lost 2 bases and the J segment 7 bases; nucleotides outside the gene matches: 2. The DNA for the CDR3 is TGCAGCGTTGAACGACTAGCAAATGAGCAGTTCATC. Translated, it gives CSVERLANEQFI.

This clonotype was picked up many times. The CDR3 DNA reads TGTGCCAGCAGTATCTTGGAAATTACGAACACTGAAGCTTTCTTT. It translates to CASSILEITNTEAFF. V and J are TRBV6-1 and TRBJ1-1; D is unresolved. The CDR3 is 15 amino acids. Trimming removed 5 bases from V and 1 base from J, with 14 bases in between. Germline-derived CDR1 and CDR2 are MNHNS and SASEGT.